Listed below are T cell receptor beta chains from one sample, sequenced in a study of cytomegalovirus exposure and HLA in healthy donors. TCRdb's copy holds only in-frame clones and misses some; the assay was immunoSEQ multiplex PCR. The table has some 160,000 clones, around 81% seen once. Sequenced material: PBMCs. The receptors were gathered from a middle-aged man in good health and CMV-seronegative. The CDR3 runs from the conserved cysteine through the conserved F or W. D genes are given only for firm matches. Size is omitted from some rows. Given values are once, few, many or a class for expanded clones.

CDR3aa	CDR3nt	v_gene	j_gene	abundance	d_gene
CAWEESGRFYEQYF	TGTGCCTGGGAGGAAAGCGGGAGATTCTACGAGCAGTACTTC	TRBV30	TRBJ2-7	few	TRBD2
CASSQRVPASGTARPNTGELFF	TGCGCCAGCAGCCAACGGGTTCCCGCTAGCGGGACAGCCCGACCGAACACCGGGGAGCTGTTTTTT	TRBV4-1	TRBJ2-2	.	TRBD2
CASTSQGASEKLFF	TGTGCCAGCACCTCGCAGGGGGCTAGTGAAAAACTGTTTTTT	TRBV7-2	TRBJ1-4	once	TRBD1
CASSRPGQGNEKLFF	TGTGCCAGCAGTCGCCCGGGACAGGGAAACGAAAAACTGTTTTTT	TRBV25-1	TRBJ1-4	.	TRBD1
CAISPSREQYF	TGTGCCATCAGCCCGAGCCGGGAGCAGTACTTC	TRBV10-3	TRBJ2-7	.	.
CASSSSDRASPNTEAFF	TGTGCCAGCAGCTCCTCGGACAGGGCCTCACCGAACACTGAAGCTTTCTTT	TRBV7-9	TRBJ1-1	.	TRBD1
CASSFWRRLNTGELFF	TGTGCCAGCAGCTTTTGGCGGCGCTTGAACACCGGGGAGCTGTTTTTT	TRBV5-6	TRBJ2-2	.	.
CASSSGTVNSPLHF	TGTGCCAGCAGTTCAGGGACAGTTAATTCACCCCTCCACTTT	TRBV27	TRBJ1-6	.	TRBD1
CSVLFQGAYGYTF	TGCAGCGTACTTTTTCAGGGGGCCTATGGCTACACCTTC	TRBV29-1	TRBJ1-2	.	TRBD1
CASSVGVEYYEQYF	TGTGCCAGCAGCGTAGGCGTAGAATATTACGAGCAGTACTTC	TRBV9	TRBJ2-7	.	.
CASSTASPGNTEAFF	TGTGCCAGTAGTACCGCCTCCCCAGGCAACACTGAAGCTTTCTTT	TRBV19	TRBJ1-1	.	.
CASSYTNRVHGYTF	TGTGCCAGCAGTTATACTAACAGGGTACATGGCTACACCTTC	TRBV6-6	TRBJ1-2	.	.
CSSSLNWQGTEAFF	TGTTCCAGCAGCTTAAATTGGCAGGGGACTGAAGCTTTCTTT	TRBV7-9	TRBJ1-1	once	.
CAWSVLGNEQFF	TGTGCCTGGAGTGTTCTAGGTAATGAGCAGTTCTTC	TRBV30	TRBJ2-1	.	.
CASSLPRDSPSYEQYF	TGTGCCAGCAGCTTACCTAGGGACAGTCCCTCCTACGAGCAGTACTTC	TRBV7-6	TRBJ2-7	.	TRBD1
CASGTGMNTGELFF	TGTGCCAGCGGGACAGGGATGAACACCGGGGAGCTGTTTTTT	TRBV6-1	TRBJ2-2	.	TRBD1
CASSQETSGSHEQYF	TGCGCCAGCAGCCAAGAAACTAGCGGTAGTCACGAGCAGTACTTC	TRBV4-1	TRBJ2-7	once	TRBD2
CASSAPIGVFSGSGTGELFF	TGTGCCAGCAGCGCGCCGATTGGGGTTTTTAGCGGGAGCGGGACCGGGGAGCTGTTTTTT	TRBV9	TRBJ2-2	.	TRBD2
CASALTGSTNEKLFF	TGTGCCAGCGCTTTGACAGGCTCAACTAATGAAAAACTGTTTTTT	TRBV2	TRBJ1-4	.	.